These 2 T cell receptor beta chains originate from one sample sequenced in a study of T cell clones after liver transplantation. Data came from immunoSEQ multiplex PCR; TCRdb stores just in-frame clones and leaves some out. The table lists under 55,000 clones, around 84% of them singletons. Material: CD4+ T cells from blood, obtained 24 months after liver transplant. These receptors all come from a human patient who received a liver transplant. A subset of T cells may come from the graft donor.

This CDR3 is CASSLGTQHNQPQHF. The CDR3 nucleotides are TGTGCCAGCAGCTTAGGAACGCAGCACAATCAGCCCCAGCATTTT. The chain links TRBV7-2 to TRBJ1-5; no clear D gene. CDR1 is SGHTA and CDR2 is FQGNSA in the germline V gene. The CDR3 extends over 15 amino acids. Trimming pared 1 base from V and 3 bases from J, leaving 10 bases between.

V and J are TRBV7-2 and TRBJ2-4, with TRBD2 as a possible D gene (6 bases). V was shortened by 1 base and J by 5 bases, with 15 bases between the two germline ends. Germline V gene lookup returns CDR1 SGHTA and CDR2 FQGNSA. The CDR3 consists of 16 residues. CDR3 sequence (DNA): TGTGCCAGCAGCTTAGGTGGTAGCGGTGGGGAAAACATTCAGTACTTC. It codes for CASSLGGSGGENIQYF.